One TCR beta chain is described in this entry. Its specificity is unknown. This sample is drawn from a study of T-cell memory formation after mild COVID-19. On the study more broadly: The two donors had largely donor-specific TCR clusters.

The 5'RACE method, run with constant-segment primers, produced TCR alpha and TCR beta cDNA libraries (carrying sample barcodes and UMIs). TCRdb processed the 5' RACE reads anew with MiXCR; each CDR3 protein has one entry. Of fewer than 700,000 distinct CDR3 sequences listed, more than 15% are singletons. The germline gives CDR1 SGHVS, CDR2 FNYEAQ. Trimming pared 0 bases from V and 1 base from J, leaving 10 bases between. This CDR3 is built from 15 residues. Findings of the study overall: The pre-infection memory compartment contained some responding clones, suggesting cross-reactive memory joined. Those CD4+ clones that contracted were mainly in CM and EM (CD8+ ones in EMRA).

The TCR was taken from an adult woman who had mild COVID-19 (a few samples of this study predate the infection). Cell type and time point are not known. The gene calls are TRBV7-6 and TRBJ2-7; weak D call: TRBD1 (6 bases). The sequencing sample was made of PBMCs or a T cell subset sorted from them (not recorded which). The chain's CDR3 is CASSLADRNSYEQYF. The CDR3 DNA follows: TGTGCCAGCAGCTTAGCGGACAGAAATTCCTACGAGCAGTACTTC.